This T cell receptor (beta chain) was identified during a study of T cell repertoires in aging, cancer and after chemotherapy (dated by TCRdb to the late 2010s). With regard to the full study: The donors fell into six age groups ranging from 30 or younger to 70 or older, and each group had at least three individuals. In the hematological group, paired pre- and post-chemotherapy samples were obtained from chronic lymphocytic leukemia patients treated with fludarabine- or bendamustine-based regimens. The full dataset contained some 8.7 million TCR reads. To examine immunoaging and T cell reconstitution after chemotherapy, the study profiled TCR beta repertoires in peripheral blood from healthy donors and cancer patients. Alongside some 100 healthy donors serving as a reference group, the cohort included approximately 220 cancer patients, of whom approximately 94 had hematological cancers and fewer than 140 had solid cancers. The paper's findings and limits, for the study overall: The authors noted that the repertoire data do not allow conclusions about immunological memory after chemotherapy. In healthy donors, the decline in TCR diversity with age was mainly due to loss of richness, whereas in cancer patients loss of evenness also played a role. Compared with age-matched healthy donors, untreated patients with hematological or solid cancers had significantly lower TCR diversity and higher clonality in blood. Lymphoid organ infiltration was present in hematological cancer patients, and this infiltration may itself impair thymic emigration or peripheral T cell expansion. Median generation probability increased over the chemotherapy interval in both cancer cohorts, suggesting repertoire reconstitution through rebound thymic output.

This clonotype has a count of ten or more. Its recognized antigen is unknown. No much larger clone is present one base from it, and per-base qualities are unavailable. Looking up the germline V gene yields CDR1 MNHNS and CDR2 SASEGT. The CDR3 covers 14 residues, taking in both the cysteine and the phenylalanine. Of the read, only the CDR3 DNA is kept; its 42 bases are in frame from base 1. Deletion took 2 bases off V and 7 bases off J, with a span of 12 bases between the germline ends. TCR beta rearrangements were amplified from genomic DNA extracted from peripheral blood rather than from sorted cells or RNA. Rearranged TRB sequences spanning V, D and J segments were amplified by multiplex touch-down PCR using a mixed TRB-A/B primer pool. Illumina adapters and sample indices were added to the amplicons in two consecutive PCR reactions performed with Phusion HS II polymerase. The amplicons were purified from gel with the NucleoSpin Gel and PCR Clean-up kit and then assessed with Qubit and an Agilent 2100 Bioanalyzer. Sequencing of the libraries was done on an Illumina MiSeq with paired-end, single-indexed 600-cycle runs. As for the original processing: TRB sequences were processed with MiXCR versions 2.12 and 3.0.5. Each unique CDR3 nucleotide sequence was treated as one clone, and only productive sequences with two or more reads were kept. Repertoire metrics included Shannon diversity, evenness, clonality (one minus evenness), and alpha-parameterized diversity profiles from alpha 0 to 5. The IGoR algorithm was used to compute generation probabilities of clones in paired pre- and post-chemotherapy samples. TCRdb reworked the public reads: Q25 trimming with fastp, MiXCR clone assembly, productive beta chains retained. Entries are consolidated by CDR3 protein sequence, retaining the most common genes and DNA. These V and J calls originate from TCRdb's pipeline instead of the authors' own analysis. The sample contains 7,000 to 9,500 distinct CDR3 sequences, less than 25% of them found a single time. Together, the top ten hold around 15% of the sample.

Sequenced sample: blood. The receptor chain draws on TRBV6-1 and TRBJ1-5, with TRBD1 as a weak D call on 5 bases. The receptor was isolated from a human donor with a blood cancer. The donor label of this sample is uncertain. CDR3 region: CASSESQGGQPQHF. The nucleotide sequence reads TGTGCCAGCAGTGAATCTCAGGGAGGCCAGCCCCAGCATTTT.